This is a list of T cell receptor beta chains from one sample in a study of CD8 T cells in ankylosing spondylitis. TCRdb reanalysed the 5' RACE reads using MiXCR and keeps one entry per CDR3 protein. The sample contains tens of thousands of distinct CDR3 sequences, approximately 3.6% of which appear only once. The sample taken for sequencing was blood, either unsorted or a sorted T cell fraction (not recorded which). These TCRs come from a female donor with ankylosing spondylitis or in good health (not recorded which). The CDR3 runs from the conserved cysteine through the conserved F or W. D genes are given only for firm matches. Where a row states a size, it is once, few, many or the class of an expanded clone; other rows omit it.

size	D	V	J	DNA	CDR3
many	-	TRBV9	TRBJ2-2	TGTGCCAGCAGCGTAGCTGTGACCGGGGAGCTGTTTTTT	CASSVAVTGELFF
many	-	TRBV9	TRBJ2-1	TGTGCCAGCAGCGTAGTTGCGAGTAGCTCCTACAATGAGCAGTTCTTC	CASSVVASSSYNEQFF
many	-	TRBV9	TRBJ2-5	TGTGCCAGCAGCATTGCGACAGGAGCTTACGAGACCCAGTACTTC	CASSIATGAYETQYF
many	-	TRBV9	TRBJ1-1	TGTGCCAGCAGCGTAGCCCAAGGACAGACCACTGAAGCTTTCTTT	CASSVAQGQTTEAFF
many	-	TRBV9	TRBJ2-1	TGTGCCAGCAGCGTGGGGGGACACCTTCTCTTCGAGCAGTTCTTC	CASSVGGHLLFEQFF
many	-	TRBV9	TRBJ2-1	TGTGCCAGTGGGGGGGGACAGTACTACAATGAGCAGTTCTTC	CASGGGQYYNEQFF
many	-	TRBV9	TRBJ1-3	TGTGCCAGCAGCGTGTCGGGGGGCCGGAACACCATATATTTT	CASSVSGGRNTIYF
many	-	TRBV9	TRBJ2-5	TGTGCCAGCAGCGTTCAGGGGTCGGGCCAAGAGACCCAGTACTTC	CASSVQGSGQETQYF
many	TRBD1	TRBV9	TRBJ2-1	TGTGCCAGCAGCGTCCAGGGGGTCTCCTACAATGAGCAGTTCTTC	CASSVQGVSYNEQFF
once	-	TRBV9	TRBJ2-7	TGTGCCAGCAGCCCAGGGCACCCGCCTTACGAGCAGTACTTC	CASSPGHPPYEQYF
many	TRBD1	TRBV9	TRBJ2-7	TGTGCCAGCAGCGAGACAGGGATTGGGAACGAGCAGTACTTC	CASSETGIGNEQYF
many	-	TRBV9	TRBJ1-1	TGTGCCAGCAGCGTAGTTGGGGCCAGGAACACTGAAGCTTTCTTT	CASSVVGARNTEAFF
many	-	TRBV9	TRBJ2-3	TGTGCCAGCAGCCCCCGGACTGTCACAGATACGCAGTATTTT	CASSPRTVTDTQYF
-	-	TRBV9	TRBJ1-6	TGTGCCAGCAGCGTAGGCGGAGGGGGCTCCTATAATTCACCCCTCCACTTT	CASSVGGGGSYNSPLHF
many	-	TRBV9	TRBJ1-1	TGTGCCAGCAGCGTACAACAGAACACTGAAGCTTTCTTT	CASSVQQNTEAFF
medium-sized	-	TRBV9	TRBJ1-1	TGTGCCAGCAGCCCGGCGGTGGGGGCGAACACTGAAGCTTTCTTT	CASSPAVGANTEAFF
many	TRBD1	TRBV9	TRBJ2-2	TGTGCCAGCAGCCCCGGGACAGGGGGCAAGGCCGGGGAGCTGTTTTTT	CASSPGTGGKAGELFF
many	TRBD1	TRBV9	TRBJ2-2	TGTGCCAGCAGCGCGACAGGGTCGGACACCGGGGAGCTGTTTTTT	CASSATGSDTGELFF
many	TRBD2	TRBV9	TRBJ2-3	TGTGCCAGCAGCGTAGATGGGGAGGGAACAAAAGATACGCAGTATTTT	CASSVDGEGTKDTQYF
many	-	TRBV24-1	TRBJ1-5	TGTGCCACCAGTGATGCCATGGGTTTTCGTGAGCCCCAGCATTTT	CATSDAMGFREPQHF
many	-	TRBV9	TRBJ2-5	TGTGCCAGCAGCGTAGGAGGTCGCGACCAAGAGACCCAGTACTTC	CASSVGGRDQETQYF
many	-	TRBV9	TRBJ2-7	TGTGCCAGCAGCGTAGATGGGGGCGGCGGGGAGCAGTACTTC	CASSVDGGGGEQYF
many	-	TRBV9	TRBJ2-2	TGTGCCAGCAGCGTACAGTCCAGGGGAAGCGGGGAGCTGTTTTTT	CASSVQSRGSGELFF
many	TRBD2	TRBV9	TRBJ2-1	TGTGCCAGCAGCGTAGCGGCGGGGGGCCGGTATGAGCAGTTCTTC	CASSVAAGGRYEQFF
many	TRBD2	TRBV9	TRBJ2-7	TGTGCCAGCAGCGTAGCTGGACTAGCGGCGTACGAGCAGTACTTC	CASSVAGLAAYEQYF
many	TRBD2	TRBV9	TRBJ2-5	TGTGCCAGCAGCCTAGCGGGGGGGCGGGTGGAGACCCAGTACTTC	CASSLAGGRVETQYF
medium-sized	-	TRBV9	TRBJ2-1	TGTGCCAGCAGCACTGCAGGACACAACAATGAGCAGTTCTTC	CASSTAGHNNEQFF
many	TRBD2	TRBV9	TRBJ2-3	TGTGCCAGCAGCGTATGGGACTACCCGATGTATACGCAGTATTTT	CASSVWDYPMYTQYF
-	-	TRBV9	TRBJ2-1	TGTGCCAGCAGCACGAGTCCTCAGGGTAGGAACAATGAGCAGTTCTTC	CASSTSPQGRNNEQFF
many	-	TRBV9	TRBJ2-3	TGTGCCAGCAGCGTGGTACAGAGCACAGATACGCAGTATTTT	CASSVVQSTDTQYF
many	-	TRBV9	TRBJ2-1	TGTGCCAGCGGCCCAGGGGGGGGGAACCTATACAATGAGCAGTTCTTC	CASGPGGGNLYNEQFF
many	TRBD2	TRBV9	TRBJ2-3	TGTGCCAGCAGCGCATCCGAGCGGGGAGGCACAGATACGCAGTATTTT	CASSASERGGTDTQYF
many	-	TRBV9	TRBJ2-2	TGTGCCAGCAGCGTAGGAGGGGAAGCCGGGGAGCTGTTTTTT	CASSVGGEAGELFF
many	TRBD1	TRBV9	TRBJ1-2	TGTGCCAGCTGTCTTTCGGGACAGGACTGTGGCTACACCTTC	CASCLSGQDCGYTF
many	-	TRBV9	TRBJ1-1	TGTGCCAGCAGCGTAGAGATTATGAACACTGAAGCTTTCTTT	CASSVEIMNTEAFF
many	TRBD2	TRBV9	TRBJ2-7	TGTGCCAGCAGCGTAAGCGGGGGATCCTACGAGCAGTACTTC	CASSVSGGSYEQYF
-	-	TRBV9	TRBJ2-1	TGTGCCAGCAGCGTAGTGGTGGGGCCCGACAATGAGCAGTTCTTC	CASSVVVGPDNEQFF
many	-	TRBV9	TRBJ1-5	TGTGCCAGCAGCGTAGGGCCCCAACGGGATCAGCCCCAGCATTTT	CASSVGPQRDQPQHF
many	-	TRBV9	TRBJ1-3	TGTGCCAGCAGCGTAGTCCCGGAGGAGGGAGCCGGAAACACCATATATTTT	CASSVVPEEGAGNTIYF
many	TRBD2	TRBV9	TRBJ2-1	TGTGCCAGCAGCCAGAGCGGGGGGGACTACAATGAGCAGTTCTTC	CASSQSGGDYNEQFF
few	-	TRBV9	TRBJ2-5	TGTGCCAGCAGCGTAGCCTGGGGCCCCCGAGAGACCCAGTACTTC	CASSVAWGPRETQYF
many	-	TRBV9	TRBJ1-1	TGTGCCAGCAGCGTAGTCCCCGACCCGAACACTGAAGCTTTCTTT	CASSVVPDPNTEAFF
many	-	TRBV9	TRBJ2-3	TGTGCCAGCAGTAAGACCGGCCCAGATACGCAGTATTTT	CASSKTGPDTQYF
many	-	TRBV9	TRBJ1-6	TGTGCCAGCAGCCCGGACAGAATTGCTAATTCACCCCTCCACTTT	CASSPDRIANSPLHF
medium-sized	-	TRBV9	TRBJ1-1	TGTGCCAGCAGCGCGCGGCCCTCAGCGAACACTGAAGCTTTCTTT	CASSARPSANTEAFF
few	TRBD2	TRBV9	TRBJ2-5	TGTGCCAGCAGCGTAGGGATAGCGGGGACCCAAGAGACCCAGTACTTC	CASSVGIAGTQETQYF
many	TRBD2	TRBV9	TRBJ2-7	TGTGCCAGCAGCGTAGGTCCGGGGGGGAGATACGAGCAGTACTTC	CASSVGPGGRYEQYF
-	-	TRBV9	TRBJ2-1	TGTGCCAGCAGCGCAGGGAGCTCCTACAATGAGCAGTTCTTC	CASSAGSSYNEQFF